Listed below are T cell receptor beta chains from one sample, sequenced in a study of cytotoxic CD8 clonotypes in ibrutinib-treated CLL. The data were produced by immunoSEQ multiplex PCR, yet TCRdb's version contains in-frame clones alone and is incomplete. The data show tens of thousands of clones, under 75% seen once. Sequenced material: PBMCs, taken after 12 months of ibrutinib treatment. These receptors were collected from a human donor with chronic lymphocytic leukemia. The CDR3 runs from the conserved cysteine through the conserved F or W. Fields, in order: J gene, V gene, D gene, clone size, CDR3 DNA, CDR3 protein. A D gene is named only where the DNA matches it firmly. Some rows mark clone size as missing; the rest say once, few, many or name a class of expanded clone.

TRBJ2-7 TRBV10-3 TRBD1 once TGTGCCATCAGTGAGGGGAAGGGGACAGGGGTTGAAGAGCAGTACTTC CAISEGKGTGVEEQYF
TRBJ1-5 TRBV18 TRBD1 . TGTGCCAGCTCACCGCCGGGACAGTATAATAGCGGCAATCAGCCCCAGCATTTT CASSPPGQYNSGNQPQHF
TRBJ2-7 TRBV4-2 . . TGTGCCAGCAGCCAAGTGTCGGTCTACGAGCAGTACTTC CASSQVSVYEQYF
TRBJ2-1 TRBV11-2 TRBD1 . TGTGCCAGCAGCCTTAGGGACAGCTACAATGAGCAGTTCTTC CASSLRDSYNEQFF
TRBJ2-5 TRBV6-1 . . TGTGCCAGCAGTGGAGGGTTCGGTGACTATCAAGAGACCCAGTACTTC CASSGGFGDYQETQYF
TRBJ1-2 TRBV6-1 TRBD1 few TGTGCCAGCAGGGCAGGGGGCCTTGGCTACACCTTC CASRAGGLGYTF
TRBJ2-7 TRBV11-2 . . TGTGCCAGCAGCCTTGACTCCTACGAGCAGTACTTC CASSLDSYEQYF
TRBJ2-6 TRBV5-1 . . TGCGCCAGCAGACAGACACCCATTAGATCGGGGGCCAACGTCCTGACTTTC CASRQTPIRSGANVLTF
TRBJ2-7 TRBV7-9 . few TGTGCCAGCAGCTTAGTAGGACGGACTGGGGAGCAGTACTTC CASSLVGRTGEQYF
TRBJ2-5 TRBV6-5 . . TGTGCCAGCAGTTATCAGGCACAGTCGGAAGAGACCCAGTACTTC CASSYQAQSEETQYF
TRBJ1-6 TRBV19 . . TGTGCCAGTAGTATTCGCGACCGAAATTCACCCCTCCACTTT CASSIRDRNSPLHF
TRBJ1-1 TRBV7-3 . . TGTGCCAGCAGCTTGGTCGGGAACACTGAAGCTTTCTTT CASSLVGNTEAFF
TRBJ2-1 TRBV6-5 . once TGTGCCAGCAAAGCCCCAGGGGCAACCTACAATGAGCAGTTCTTC CASKAPGATYNEQFF
TRBJ1-5 TRBV2 . . TGTGCCAGCAGTAGTCAGGGGCCGGGGCAGCCCCAGCATTTT CASSSQGPGQPQHF
TRBJ1-6 TRBV7-2 . few TGTGCCAGCAGCTACCTGAGGGCTTCACCCCTCCACTTT CASSYLRASPLHF
TRBJ1-6 TRBV30 . . TGTGCCTGGAGGCGACGAGATAGCTCCTATAATTCACCCCTCCACTTT CAWRRRDSSYNSPLHF
TRBJ2-3 TRBV9 . . TGTGCCAGCAGCGTAGGGGGGTATGGAGATACGCAGTATTTT CASSVGGYGDTQYF
TRBJ2-1 TRBV2 TRBD2 . TGTGCCAGCAAAGCGGGGGAAATCAATGAGCAGTTCTTC CASKAGEINEQFF
TRBJ1-5 TRBV7-3 . . TGTGCCAGCAGCAACCTAGCGGGGGCCGCCAATCAGCCCCAGCATTTT CASSNLAGAANQPQHF
TRBJ1-1 TRBV6-1 . few TGTGCCAGCAGATACACCTGGGTTGAAGGTGAAGCTTTCTTT CASRYTWVEGEAFF
TRBJ1-1 TRBV15 . . TGTGCCACCAGCAGAGAGAGTGGGGGAACTGAAGCTTTCTTT CATSRESGGTEAFF
TRBJ2-7 TRBV6-5 . few TGTGCCAGCAAACAGGGATTCTCCTACGAGCAGTACTTC CASKQGFSYEQYF
TRBJ2-7 TRBV19 . . TGTGCCAGTAGTCACGACAGTCGCGAGCAGTACTTC CASSHDSREQYF
TRBJ2-1 TRBV18 TRBD2 . TGTGCCAGCTCACCCCTGGGACTAGCGGGGGACAATGAGCAGTTCTTC CASSPLGLAGDNEQFF
TRBJ2-7 TRBV13 TRBD2 . TGTGCCAGCAGCTTAGCTACGGGGCTAGCGGGGGGCTACGAGCAGTACTTC CASSLATGLAGGYEQYF
TRBJ1-5 TRBV7-9 TRBD1 . TGTGCCAGCAGCCGAACCGGGACAGGGGATCACCAGCCCCAGCATTTT CASSRTGTGDHQPQHF
TRBJ2-1 TRBV10-3 TRBD1 . TGTGCCATCACCCAAACTGACAGGGGTAATGAGCAGTTCTTC CAITQTDRGNEQFF
TRBJ1-6 TRBV27 . . TGTGCCAGCAGTCCCTTGACAGGAGGGACCCTCCACTTT CASSPLTGGTLHF
TRBJ1-1 TRBV14 . few TGTGCCAGCCGACTGCAGGGTGAGACTGAAGCTTTCTTT CASRLQGETEAFF
TRBJ1-1 TRBV4-1 TRBD1 . TGCGCCAGCAGCCGCGATCCGGGACAGGGTAACACTGAAGCTTTCTTT CASSRDPGQGNTEAFF
TRBJ1-2 TRBV6-5 . . TGTGCCAGCAGTTACAACGCACTCTCGAACTATGGCTACACCTTC CASSYNALSNYGYTF
TRBJ1-4 TRBV19 TRBD1 few TGTGCCAGTAGTTTTAGACAGGGGAATAATGAAAAACTGTTTTTT CASSFRQGNNEKLFF
TRBJ1-5 TRBV27 TRBD1 once TGTGCCAGCAGTTTGGGACAGGGCAATCAGCCCCAGCATTTT CASSLGQGNQPQHF
TRBJ1-2 TRBV5-5 TRBD1 few TGTGCCAGCAGCTTGGAGGACAGGGGTTACGGCTACACCTTC CASSLEDRGYGYTF
TRBJ1-6 TRBV28 . few TGTGCCAGCAGTTTAGGAGATTCACCCCTCCACTTT CASSLGDSPLHF
TRBJ2-6 TRBV7-7 TRBD1 . TGTGCTAGCACACAGGGGGCCCACTCTGGGGCCAACGTCCTGACTTTC CASTQGAHSGANVLTF
TRBJ1-2 TRBV2 TRBD1 . TGTGCCAGCAGTGAGGGGACAGGGGTTGGCTATGGCTACACCTTC CASSEGTGVGYGYTF
TRBJ1-1 TRBV7-2 . . TGTGCCAGCAGCTTACAGGGCTGGAACACTGAAGCTTTCTTT CASSLQGWNTEAFF
TRBJ2-5 TRBV2 . . TGTGCCAGCAGGGGGATGTGGGCAGGGGCGGAGACCCAGTACTTC CASRGMWAGAETQYF
TRBJ1-1 TRBV7-8 . . TGTGCCAGCAGCCGTATTCCGATGAACACTGAAGCTTTCTTT CASSRIPMNTEAFF
TRBJ2-1 TRBV2 . . TGTGCCAGCAGCGCAAGGGCAATCAATGAGCAGTTCTTC CASSARAINEQFF
TRBJ2-5 TRBV11-2 TRBD1 . TGTGCCAGCAGCGGACGGGACAGGGGACAAGAGACCCGGTACTTC CASSGRDRGQETRYF
TRBJ2-7 TRBV9 TRBD1 few TGTGCCAGCAGCCCCCGACAGGGTGCCCCCTACGAGCAGTACTTC CASSPRQGAPYEQYF
TRBJ1-1 TRBV7-9 TRBD1 . TGTGCCAGCAGCCCATTAGGGACAGGGGGCGATCCTTCGAACACTGAAGCTTTCTTT CASSPLGTGGDPSNTEAFF
TRBJ2-5 TRBV2 TRBD1 . TGTGCCAGCAGTGCGGACAGGCCGGGGGAGACCCAGTACTTC CASSADRPGETQYF
TRBJ1-4 TRBV5-1 . . TGCGCCAGCAGCTTGACCGGGACCTTAAATGAAAAACTGTTTTTT CASSLTGTLNEKLFF
TRBJ1-2 TRBV23-1 TRBD1 many TGCGCCAGCAGTCAATTTATCGGAGACAGGGGAAATGGGAACTATGGCTACACCTTC CASSQFIGDRGNGNYGYTF
TRBJ2-5 TRBV29-1 TRBD2 . TGCAGCGTTGCGGGACTAGCGGGGTTCACTTACCAAGAGACCCAGTACTTC CSVAGLAGFTYQETQYF
TRBJ2-7 TRBV15 . . TGTGCCACCAGCAGAGACAGGGCGGTAGGGTACGAGCAGTACTTC CATSRDRAVGYEQYF
TRBJ1-1 TRBV10-2 . . TGCGCCAGCAGTGGTGGGGTGAACACTGAAGCTTTCTTT CASSGGVNTEAFF
TRBJ1-4 TRBV9 TRBD1 . TGTGCCAGCAGCAAACCGGGACAGGGGGGTGAAAAACTGTTTTTT CASSKPGQGGEKLFF
TRBJ1-2 TRBV7-3 . medium-sized TGTGCCAGCACCTCACGGGGTGGGATTAACTATGGCTACACCTTC CASTSRGGINYGYTF
TRBJ1-1 TRBV7-9 . . TGTGCCAGCAGCTTCGGGGGGCTCACTGAAGCTTTCTTT CASSFGGLTEAFF
TRBJ2-1 TRBV4-2 . . TGTGCCAGCAGCCAAGATCGGCGGGGTGAGCAGTTCTTC CASSQDRRGEQFF
TRBJ2-1 TRBV11-2 TRBD2 . TGTGCCAGCAGCATCACCCCCAGCGGGGGGTATGTCAATGAGCAGTTCTTC CASSITPSGGYVNEQFF
TRBJ1-6 TRBV4-1 . . TGCGCCAGCAGCCAAAAAATGCGGGCTGGGGTGAACTCACCCCTCCACTTT CASSQKMRAGVNSPLHF
TRBJ2-5 TRBV4-1 . . TGCGCCAGCAGCCAAGTACCGGGGCGGGAGACCCAGTACTTC CASSQVPGRETQYF
TRBJ2-7 TRBV6-5 . . TGTGCCAGCAGTAGGACCTCCTACGAGCAGTACTTC CASSRTSYEQYF
TRBJ2-2 TRBV5-1 TRBD2 . TGCGCCAGCAGCTTGAGACTAGCGGGGGGGAACACCGGGGAGCTGTTTTTT CASSLRLAGGNTGELFF
TRBJ1-1 TRBV2 . few TGTGCCAGCAGCGCCAGCCGATCGAACACTGAAGCTTTCTTT CASSASRSNTEAFF